The present entry profiles one TCR beta chain with its context. Its specificity is not known. With a much larger clone just one base away, this may be a read error. The library was built from about 370 ng RNA with molecular barcoded adaptors for alpha/delta and beta/gamma chains. Via MiXCR, TCRdb re-called the reads, giving one row per CDR3 protein. This table holds 40,000 or so distinct CDR3 sequences, around 15% found once. This sample is drawn from a study of read filtering for tumor transcriptome and immune sequencing. Study-level background: After DNase treatment, RNA was made into whole-transcriptome libraries. RNA-seq yielded only about 75 to 1,400 TCR reads, IR-seq about 3.5 to 10.27 million.

Notes on the study in general: This fraction held mixed bone marrow immune cells after CD138-negative sorting. IR-seq and RNA-seq agreed better without single-read clonotypes.

The CDR3 spans 14 residues. Germline CDR1 is SGDLS and CDR2 is YYNGEE. Specimen: a population of CD138-negative cells sorted from bone marrow. The TCR was taken from a donor at least 40 years old with multiple myeloma. This rearrangement joins TRBV9 to TRBJ1-3; D gene uncertain. Here the CDR3 reads CASSVGSSGSTIYF. CDR3 bases: TGTGCCAGCAGCGTAGGTAGCTCTGGAAGCACCATATATTTT.